One sample yielded the 2 T cell receptor beta chains listed below, sequenced in a study of cytomegalovirus exposure and HLA in healthy donors. The PCR ran on 60 Vbeta and 13 Jbeta primers. Some clones are missing from TCRdb's copy, which holds only in-frame ones; the method was immunoSEQ multiplex PCR. The sample carries 130,000 to 150,000 clones, roughly three quarters recorded once. Sequencing used PBMCs. The receptors were gathered from a woman between 40 and 55 years old in good health and CMV-seropositive.

CDR3 in amino acids: CASSLVKTTGLATNEKLFF. The DNA of the CDR3 is TGTGCCAGCTCACTTGTAAAGACGACAGGGTTAGCAACTAATGAAAAACTGTTTTTT. The rearrangement joins TRBV18 to TRBJ1-4, with 7 bases lining up with TRBD1. Germline values: CDR1 KGHSH, CDR2 LQKENI. The CDR3 loop spans 19 amino acids. The J segment lost 0 bases and the V segment lost 4 bases, leaving 14 bases of the junction unmatched.

The chain recombines TRBV5-4 with TRBJ2-1; 11 positions match TRBD2. J was trimmed by 9 bases and V by 1 base; bases with no gene match: 3. Germline V lookup: CDR1 SGHNT, CDR2 YYREEE (reference sequence). The CDR3 length is 14 residues. CDR3 coding DNA: TGTGCCAGCAGCTTGTGGCTAGCGGGGGGTGAGCAGTTCTTC. Amino acid sequence: CASSLWLAGGEQFF. Using reference TRBV5-4 and TRBJ2-1 for the parts outside the CDR3, the full variable domain is ETGVTQSPTHLIKTRGQQVTLRCSSQSGHNTVSWYQQALGQGPQFIFQYYREEENGRGNFPPRFSGLQFPNYSSELNVNALELDDSALYLCASSLWLAGGEQFFGPGTRLTVL.